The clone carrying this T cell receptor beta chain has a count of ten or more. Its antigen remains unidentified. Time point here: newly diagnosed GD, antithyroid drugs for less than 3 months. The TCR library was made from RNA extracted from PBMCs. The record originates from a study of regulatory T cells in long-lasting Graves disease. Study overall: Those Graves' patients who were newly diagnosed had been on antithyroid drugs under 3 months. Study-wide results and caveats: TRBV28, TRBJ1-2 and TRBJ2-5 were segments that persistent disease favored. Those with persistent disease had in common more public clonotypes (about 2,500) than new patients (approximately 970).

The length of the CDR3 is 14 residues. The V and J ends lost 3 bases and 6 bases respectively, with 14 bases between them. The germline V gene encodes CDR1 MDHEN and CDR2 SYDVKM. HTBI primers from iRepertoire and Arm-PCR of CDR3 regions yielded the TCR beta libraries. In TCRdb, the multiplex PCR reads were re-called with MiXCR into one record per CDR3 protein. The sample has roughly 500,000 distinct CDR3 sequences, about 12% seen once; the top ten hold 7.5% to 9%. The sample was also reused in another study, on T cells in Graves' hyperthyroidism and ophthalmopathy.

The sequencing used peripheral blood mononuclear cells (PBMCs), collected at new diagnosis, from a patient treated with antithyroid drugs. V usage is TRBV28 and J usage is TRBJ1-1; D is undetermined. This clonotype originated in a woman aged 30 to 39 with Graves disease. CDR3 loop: CASSLRFGVAEAFF. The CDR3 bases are TGTGCCAGCAGTTTGCGGTTCGGGGTCGCTGAAGCTTTCTTT.